This paragraph reports one T cell receptor (beta chain). The junction does not match germline at one end; this may be a read error. Produced via immunoSEQ multiplex PCR; TCRdb's table is partial and in-frame only. The repertoire holds 55,000 to 75,000 clones, with around 87% as singletons. The source of the sample is a study of technical replicates of blood from a handful of donors. Material: PBMCs. This clonotype was sampled from a human donor in good health. Some clones in this sample may be carry-over from other donors' samples.

The CDR3 spells CASSLAPTGTGLGYGYTF. The DNA for the CDR3 is TGTGCCAGCAGCTTGGCCCCCACCGGGACAGGGCTGGGCTATGGCTACACCTTC. The V gene is TRBV5-1, the J gene TRBJ1-2, with 9 bases matching TRBD1. The germline CDR1 and CDR2 sequences are SGHRS and YFSETQ. The CDR3 consists of 18 residues.